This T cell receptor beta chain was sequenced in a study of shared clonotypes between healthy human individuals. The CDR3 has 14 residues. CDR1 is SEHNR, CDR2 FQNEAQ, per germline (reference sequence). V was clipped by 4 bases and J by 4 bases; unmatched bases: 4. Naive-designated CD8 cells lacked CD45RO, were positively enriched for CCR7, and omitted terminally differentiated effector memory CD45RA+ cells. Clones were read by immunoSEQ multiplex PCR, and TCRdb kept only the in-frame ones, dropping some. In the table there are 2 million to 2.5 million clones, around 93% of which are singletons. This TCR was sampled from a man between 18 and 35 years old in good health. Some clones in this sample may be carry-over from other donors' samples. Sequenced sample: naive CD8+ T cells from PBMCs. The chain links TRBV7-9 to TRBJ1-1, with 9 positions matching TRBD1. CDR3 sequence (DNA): TGTGCCAGCAGCTCTCCGACAGGGGGCACTGAAGCTTTCTTT. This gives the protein CASSSPTGGTEAFF.